This T cell receptor (beta chain) was recorded in a study of regulatory T cells in long-lasting Graves disease. This clonotype was found many times. Construction of TCR beta libraries relied on iRepertoire HTBI primers and on Arm-PCR targeting CDR3 regions. TCRdb used MiXCR to reprocess the multiplex PCR reads, holding one entry per CDR3 protein. This sample has some 200,000 distinct CDR3 sequences, with around 19% found just once. The germline V gene has CDR1 LNHNV and CDR2 YYDKDF (reference sequence). This CDR3 has 15 amino acids. V lost 0 bases and J lost 3; bases outside the gene matches: 5. Indicated time point: newly diagnosed GD, antithyroid drugs for less than 3 months. PBMCs provided the RNA from which the TCR library was made. Guidelines of the American Thyroid Association were used to diagnose Graves' disease. A volume of approximately 10 milliliters of peripheral blood was collected in EDTA tubes.

These data were likewise used in another study, on T cells in Graves' hyperthyroidism and ophthalmopathy.

Sequenced material: peripheral blood mononuclear cells (PBMCs), taken at new diagnosis, from a patient treated with antithyroid drugs. The source of this sequence is a woman younger than 45 with Graves disease. The rearrangement joins TRBV15 to TRBJ2-7, with 7 bases lining up with TRBD1. For the CDR3, the DNA is TGTGCCACCAGCAGAGATGGGACAGTCCTCTACGAGCAGTACTTC. This gives the protein CATSRDGTVLYEQYF.